This T cell receptor (beta chain) comes out of a study of blood T cells in healthy people across ages. Trimming left V 2 bases short and J 0 bases short, with 11 bases between. The CDR3 is 15 residues long. Germline-derived CDR1 and CDR2 are MNHEY and SMNVEV (reference sequence). Together with a sample-barcoded 5' primer, a J-beta primer mix was included in a second PCR lasting roughly 7 to 11 cycles. Each CDR3 protein is one row after TCRdb ran MiXCR on the 5' RACE reads. The sample has about 680,000 distinct CDR3 sequences, roughly 50% seen once. This clonotype was counted only a few times. Material for sequencing was blood. This clonotype originated in a woman in her sixties or seventies in good health. The genes are TRBV27 and TRBJ2-7; a weak D match, TRBD2 (6 bases). The CDR3 DNA sequence: TGTGCCAGCAGTTTACAACCGGGACTCTCCTACGAGCAGTACTTC. Amino acid sequence: CASSLQPGLSYEQYF.